The source of this T cell receptor beta chain is a study of cytomegalovirus exposure and HLA in healthy donors. Findings and limits, study-wide: Associated with HLA alleles at 0.05 false discovery rate in a later analysis were over 15,000 TCR beta sequences. TCR beta chains numbering about 160 were designated cytomegalovirus-associated.

Turning to this clone: Its cognate antigen is unknown.

Donors consisted of healthy bone marrow donors. Germline V lookup: CDR1 GTSNPN, CDR2 SVGIG (reference sequence). V lost 0 bases, J lost 3 bases, and 15 bases lay in between. This CDR3 is 16 amino acids long. The primer mix had 60 Vbeta and 13 Jbeta primers. Sequenced by immunoSEQ multiplex PCR; TCRdb stores in-frame clones only, minus some. Of tens of thousands of clones in the sample, roughly 76% were seen once. The genes are TRBV30 and TRBJ2-1; maybe TRBD1 (5 bases). The receptor's source is a male donor in good health and CMV-seropositive. Sequenced material: PBMCs. The CDR3 loop is CAWSVWGGSLYNEQFF. CDR3 nucleotides: TGTGCCTGGAGTGTGTGGGGCGGTTCTCTCTACAATGAGCAGTTCTTC.